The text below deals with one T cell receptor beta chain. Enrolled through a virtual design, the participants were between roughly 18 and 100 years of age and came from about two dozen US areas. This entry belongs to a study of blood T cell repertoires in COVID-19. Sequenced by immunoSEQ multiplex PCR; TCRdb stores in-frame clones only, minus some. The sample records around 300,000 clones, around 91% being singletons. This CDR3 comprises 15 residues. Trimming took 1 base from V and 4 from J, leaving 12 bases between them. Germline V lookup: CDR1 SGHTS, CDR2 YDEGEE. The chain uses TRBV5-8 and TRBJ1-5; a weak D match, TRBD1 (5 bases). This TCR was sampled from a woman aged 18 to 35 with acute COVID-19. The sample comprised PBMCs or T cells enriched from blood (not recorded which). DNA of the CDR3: TGTGCCAGCAGCTTGTACTCAGGGCCGAATCAGCCCCAGCATTTT. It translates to CASSLYSGPNQPQHF.